This TCR beta chain was captured by sequencing in a study of response to subunit inactivated influenza vaccine. Turning to this clonotype: Its antigen is unknown.

TCRdb reprocessed the RT-PCR reads with MiXCR, giving one entry per CDR3 protein. The sample shows over 750,000 distinct CDR3 sequences, 21% of them seen only once. Study-level points and caveats: It was the authors' suggestion that each seasonal influenza vaccination recruits few new T cells.

The receptor was derived from a man aged 45-60 years who received an inactivated influenza vaccine. The sequencing used PBMCs from blood, collected roughly 5 days after vaccination.

The CDR3 sequence is CASSLSAGGVTGELFF. DNA for the CDR3: TGTGCCAGCAGCTTATCAGCGGGGGGTGTCACCGGGGAGCTGTTTTTT. The chain joins TRBV7-2 to TRBJ2-2, with 9 bases lining up with TRBD2. The CDR3 extends over 16 amino acids. Germline lookup yields CDR1 SGHTA and CDR2 FQGNSA. V lost 2 bases and J lost 4; bases outside the gene matches: 5.